The next 28 T cell receptor beta chains were all read from a single sample in a study of identical twins. Each CDR3 protein gets one entry after TCRdb re-called the 5' RACE reads with MiXCR. The sample lists some 1,700,000 distinct CDR3 sequences; less than 40% were seen once. Sequencing used cord blood. These receptors all stem from a newborn girl in good health.

This clonotype has only a few counts. V gene TRBV7-9 combines with J gene TRBJ1-4; D is perhaps TRBD1 (5 bases). The germline gives CDR1 SEHNR, CDR2 FQNEAQ (reference sequence). V was trimmed by 5 bases and J by 8 bases, leaving 18 bases between them. The CDR3 is 15 residues long. CDR3: CASSPTVGAYEKLFF. As DNA, the CDR3 is TGTGCCAGCAGCCCGACAGTCGGAGCCTACGAAAAACTGTTTTTT.

This chain joins TRBV6-1 and TRBJ2-1; TRBD2 matches at 9 bases. CDR1 and CDR2 from the germline V gene are MNHNS and SASEGT. J was trimmed by 1 base and V by 0 bases; bases with no gene match: 7. CDR3 length equals 18 residues. Here the CDR3 DNA reads TGTGCCAGCAGTGAAGCCCCCCTAGCGGGACCGTCCTACAATGAGCAGTTCTTC. This translates into CASSEAPLAGPSYNEQFF.

As concerns this clonotype: A much bigger clone sits one base away, suggesting this may be a read error. This chain links TRBV29-1 with TRBJ2-7; D is perhaps TRBD2 (6 bases). This CDR3 spans 13 amino acids. Germline V CDR1 and CDR2: SQVTM, ANQGSEA. The CDR3 nucleotides read TGCGGCGTTGTTTCGGGGGTCGCCTACGAGCAGTACTTC. It encodes CGVVSGVAYEQYF.

This sequence joins TRBV5-5 and TRBJ2-5; D may match TRBD1 or TRBD2 (6 bases each). Germline V gene sequence: CDR1 SGHKS, CDR2 YYEKEE (reference sequence). V dropped 0 bases and J dropped 1 base, with 16 bases sitting between them. The CDR3 consists of 17 residues. The CDR3 protein is CASSLAAVRGAQETQYF. The CDR3 DNA reads as TGTGCCAGCAGCTTGGCGGCGGTTAGGGGGGCCCAAGAGACCCAGTACTTC.

This clonotype was seen more than once but under ten times. The chain links TRBV11-2 to TRBJ2-7; D may be TRBD2 (6 bases). V lost 5 bases and J lost 3, with 14 bases in between. This CDR3 spans 14 amino acids. Looked up from germline, CDR1 is SGHAT and CDR2 is FQNNGV. The CDR3 DNA follows: TGTGCCAGCAGCGGGCCGGGACTTTTCTACGAGCAGTACTTC. This gives the protein CASSGPGLFYEQYF.

This clonotype occurred many times. The chain recombines TRBV3-1 with TRBJ2-7; 10 nucleotides match TRBD2. In germline, CDR1 is LGHDT, CDR2 YNNKEL (reference sequence). This CDR3 is 14 amino acids long. J gave up 6 bases and V 2 bases, and 4 bases lay outside the gene matches. CDR3 region: CASSQWTSGVEQYF. The DNA for the CDR3 is TGTGCCAGCAGCCAATGGACTAGCGGAGTCGAGCAGTACTTC.

This chain connects TRBV7-9 to TRBJ2-7, with D possibly matching TRBD1 (6 bases). The CDR3 is 16 amino acids. Trimming left V 3 bases short and J 1 base short, with 16 bases between. Germline V gives CDR1 SEHNR, CDR2 FQNEAQ (reference sequence). The CDR3 bases are TGTGCCAGCAGCTTCCACAGGGCCCAACCTTCCTACGAGCAGTACTTC. This codes for CASSFHRAQPSYEQYF.

The V call is TRBV3-1, the J call TRBJ1-1; D perhaps matches TRBD1 (6 bases). Trimming cost V 0 bases and J 2 bases, with 13 bases left between them. Germline V gives CDR1 LGHDT, CDR2 YNNKEL (reference sequence). CDR3 size: 16 residues. The CDR3 DNA sequence: TGTGCCAGCAGCCAAGACCCCGACAGGCTTAACACTGAAGCTTTCTTT. This translates into CASSQDPDRLNTEAFF.

This chain links TRBV3-1 with TRBJ2-5, with D tentatively TRBD2 (6 bases). This CDR3 is 14 amino acids long. Trimming shortened V by 3 bases and J by 2 bases, and 10 bases separated the two germline ends. Germline CDR1 reads LGHDT; CDR2 reads YNNKEL (reference sequence). CDR3 sequence: CASSHRGSQETQYF. The DNA of the CDR3 is TGTGCCAGCAGCCATCGGGGGTCTCAAGAGACCCAGTACTTC.

About this clonotype itself: A much bigger clone sits one base away, suggesting this may be a read error. The chain joins TRBV20-1 to TRBJ2-5, with D hard to call. The J call may be faulty, since TRBJ2-7 better matches the DNA end. Germline assignment: CDR1 DFQATT and CDR2 SNEGSKA (reference sequence). The length of the CDR3 is 11 residues. The CDR3 reads CSTAPTYEQYF. The CDR3 bases are TGCAGTACTGCCCCGACCTACGAGCAGTACTTC.

J is TRBJ2-1 and V is TRBV5-1; D not certain. Deletions cut 4 bases from V and 7 bases from J, with 12 bases between. Per germline, CDR1 SGHRS and CDR2 YFSETQ. This CDR3 has 13 amino acids. CDR3 nucleotide sequence: TGCGCCAGCAGCCCGGAGATAGGGAATGAGCAGTTCTTC. Translating it yields CASSPEIGNEQFF.

This clonotype was seen a few times. The CDR3 nucleotides read TGTGCCAGCTGGGACAGGTTAATTACTTCACCCCTCCACTTT. Amino acid sequence: CASWDRLITSPLHF. This chain joins TRBV27 and TRBJ1-6, with TRBD1 matching over 8 bases. The germline gives CDR1 MNHEY, CDR2 SMNVEV (reference sequence). This CDR3 is built from 14 residues. Trimming took 8 bases from V and 9 from J; bases not matched to a gene: 9.

This clonotype was observed a handful of times. This rearrangement joins TRBV24-1 to TRBJ2-3; D remains unclear. Trimming took off 4 bases at V and 1 base at J, with 5 bases between the two ends. The CDR3 extends over 13 amino acids. Per the germline V gene, CDR1 is KGHDR and CDR2 is SFDVKD. The CDR3 coding sequence is TGTGCCACCAGTGACGGTCGCACAGATACGCAGTATTTT. Translation gives CATSDGRTDTQYF.

A few counts support this clonotype. The V gene is TRBV6-2 or TRBV6-3, the J gene TRBJ2-7, with D perhaps being TRBD1 or TRBD2 (7 bases each). Germline V gene data show CDR1 as MNHEY and CDR2 as SVGEGT. V was pared by 4 bases and J by 2 bases, with 21 bases between. The CDR3 consists of 17 residues. The CDR3 reads CASSSSGQALSAYEQYF. DNA of the CDR3: TGTGCCAGCAGTTCTAGCGGACAGGCCTTATCAGCCTACGAGCAGTACTTC.

This clonotype was counted only a few times. The chain carries TRBV20-1 and TRBJ2-3; 9 bases are shared with TRBD2. Per germline, CDR1 DFQATT and CDR2 SNEGSKA (reference sequence). The CDR3 is 16 amino acids. The V and J ends lost 1 base and 2 bases, in that order; junction bases with no gene match: 7. CDR3 region: CSARGWREGTTDTQYF. Written as DNA, the CDR3 is TGCAGTGCTAGAGGGTGGCGGGAGGGTACCACAGATACGCAGTATTTT.

This rearrangement joins TRBV6-1 to TRBJ2-3; the match to TRBD2 covers 7 bases. This CDR3 spans 15 amino acids. CDR1 is MNHNS, CDR2 SASEGT, per germline. V lost 2 bases to trimming and J lost 4 bases; unmatched junction nucleotides: 6. CDR3 DNA: TGTGCCAGCAGTGAATATCTGGGGAGGGCAGATACGCAGTATTTT. Its translation is CASSEYLGRADTQYF.

For this clonotype: Compared with germline, one end of the junction differs, possibly owing to a read error. This chain links TRBV20-1 with TRBJ1-6; D is unresolved. The germline V gene encodes CDR1 DFQATT and CDR2 SNEGSKA (reference sequence). The CDR3 is made up of 17 amino acids. CDR3 sequence: CSARDWSSSSYNSPPHF. The DNA for the CDR3 is TGCAGTGCTAGAGATTGGAGCTCCAGCTCCTATAATTCACCCCCCCACTTT.

The chain couples TRBV20-1 to TRBJ1-1, with D uncertain. The CDR3 is made up of 13 amino acids. The germline gives CDR1 DFQATT, CDR2 SNEGSKA (reference sequence). Deletions cut 2 bases from V and 11 bases from J, with 18 bases between. This CDR3 is CSARRLPSQYAFF. CDR3 nucleotide sequence: TGCAGTGCTAGACGCCTCCCATCCCAGTACGCTTTCTTT.

The V call is TRBV20-1, the J call TRBJ1-1; D is unclear. The CDR3 has 13 residues. V lost 0 bases to trimming and J lost 4 bases, with 9 bases between them. Germline V gene lookup returns CDR1 DFQATT and CDR2 SNEGSKA (reference sequence). For the CDR3, the DNA is TGCAGTGCTAGAGATCCAAGTCGCACTGAAGCTTTCTTT. This encodes CSARDPSRTEAFF.

The chain recombines TRBV2 with TRBJ2-7; the D gene could be TRBD1 or TRBD2 (5 bases each). The V and J ends lost 6 bases and 4 bases respectively, with 16 bases between them. The CDR3 sequence is 14 residues long. Germline V CDR1 and CDR2: SNHLY, FYNNEI. DNA for the CDR3: TGTGCCAGCAGAGGGGTCCGGGGCCTGTACGAGCAGTACTTC. Translated, it gives CASRGVRGLYEQYF.

This rearrangement joins TRBV30 to TRBJ1-4, with D uncertain. Germline V lookup: CDR1 GTSNPN, CDR2 SVGIG (reference sequence). V was trimmed by 0 bases and J by 7 bases, leaving 9 bases between them. This CDR3 has 13 amino acids. CDR3 residues: CAWSVRVFEKLFF. CDR3 DNA: TGTGCCTGGAGTGTACGAGTATTTGAAAAACTGTTTTTT.

Of note for this clonotype: Compared with germline, one end of the junction differs, possibly owing to a read error. The chain combines TRBV20-1 with TRBJ1-5; TRBD1 agrees at 8 bases. This CDR3 is built from 14 residues. From germline, CDR1 is DFQATT and CDR2 SNEGSKA (reference sequence). CDR3 sequence reads: CSTRRDRNNQPQHF. CDR3 bases: TGCAGTACTAGAAGGGACAGGAACAATCAGCCCCAGCATTTT.

Concerning this clonotype itself: A junction boundary mismatches the germline segment, possibly from a read error. V usage is TRBV28 and J usage is TRBJ1-4; D unclear. This CDR3 spans 12 amino acids. Per the germline V gene, CDR1 is MDHEN and CDR2 is SYDVKM. For the CDR3, the DNA is TGTGCCGGCAGTTTATTGGAGGAAAAACTGTTTTTT. Translation gives CAGSLLEEKLFF.

The J gene is TRBJ1-1, the V gene TRBV30; no definite D call. This CDR3 has 13 residues. Germline CDR1 reads GTSNPN; CDR2 reads SVGIG (reference sequence). Trimming removed 4 bases from V and 7 bases from J, with 16 bases in between. Here the CDR3 DNA reads TGTGCCTGGATCGCGGACGGCTTTAGTGAAGCTTTCTTT. It encodes CAWIADGFSEAFF.

This clonotype was seen only a few times. The V call is TRBV28, the J call TRBJ2-4; D is perhaps TRBD2 (5 bases). The J call may not be correct, given that the DNA end is closer to TRBJ2-7. The germline V gene encodes CDR1 MDHEN and CDR2 SYDVKM. The CDR3 consists of 12 residues. CDR3 amino acids: CASSLTAVEQYF. CDR3 sequence (DNA): TGTGCCAGCAGTTTAACAGCGGTCGAGCAGTACTTC.

This clonotype was found a few times. The V gene is TRBV21-1, the J gene TRBJ2-1; the tabulated D call, TRBD2, remains unverified against the DNA. TRBV21-1 is assigned pseudogene status. The CDR3 is 20 amino acids. The CDR3 sequence is CASSKQGREGPSSSYNEQFF. CDR3 in DNA: TGTGCCAGCAGCAAACAGGGGCGGGAGGGCCCCTCGAGCTCCTACAATGAGCAGTTCTTC.

V is TRBV5-1 and J is TRBJ2-1; 10 bases fit TRBD2. V lost 2 bases to trimming and J lost 6 bases; unmatched junction nucleotides: 5. Per the germline V gene, CDR1 is SGHRS and CDR2 is YFSETQ. This CDR3 is built from 15 residues. In nucleotides, the CDR3 is TGCGCCAGCAGCTTAATAGCGGGAGGAAGCAATGAGCAGTTCTTC. Protein sequence: CASSLIAGGSNEQFF. Combining the CDR3 with reference TRBV5-1 and TRBJ2-1 gives the whole variable domain KAGVTQTPRYLIKTRGQQVTLSCSPISGHRSVSWYQQTPGQGLQFLFEYFSETQRNKGNFPGRFSGRQFSNSRSEMNVSTLELGDSALYLCASSLIAGGSNEQFFGPGTRLTVL.

Points on this clonotype: The junction and the germline gene differ at one end; a read error may be behind it. The chain joins TRBV27 to TRBJ1-6; D remains unclear. The CDR3 length is 13 residues. The V gene's germline CDR1 is MNHEY and CDR2 SMNVEV (reference sequence). The CDR3: CASSSQVGSPPHF. In DNA form, the CDR3 reads TGTGCCAGCAGTTCCCAGGTTGGGTCACCCCCCCACTTT.